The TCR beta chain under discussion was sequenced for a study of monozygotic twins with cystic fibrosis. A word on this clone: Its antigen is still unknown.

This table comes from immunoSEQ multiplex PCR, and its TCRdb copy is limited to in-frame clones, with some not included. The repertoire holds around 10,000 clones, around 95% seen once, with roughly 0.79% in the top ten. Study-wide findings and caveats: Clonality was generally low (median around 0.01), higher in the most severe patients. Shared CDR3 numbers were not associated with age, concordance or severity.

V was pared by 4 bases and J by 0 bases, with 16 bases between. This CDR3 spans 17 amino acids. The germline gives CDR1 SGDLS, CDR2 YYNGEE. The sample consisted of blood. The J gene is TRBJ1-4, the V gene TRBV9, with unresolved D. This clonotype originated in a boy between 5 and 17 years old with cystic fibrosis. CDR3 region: CASSPRNGFATNEKLFF. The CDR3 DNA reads TGTGCCAGCAGCCCTCGTAATGGGTTTGCAACTAATGAAAAACTGTTTTTT.